Shown below are 5 T cell receptor beta chains from a single sample sequenced in a study of blood T cell repertoires in COVID-19. Libraries were prepared by immunoSEQ multiplex PCR; TCRdb keeps only in-frame clonotypes and omits some of them. The table records about 13,000 clones, approximately 76% of them present only once. The specimen was peripheral blood. These receptors came from an elderly woman with acute or convalescent COVID-19.

This clone occurred once. The chain recombines TRBV11-2 with TRBJ1-1; no clear D. Trimming stripped 4 bases from V and 1 base from J, with 13 bases between. From germline, CDR1 is SGHAT and CDR2 FQNNGV. The CDR3 is 15 amino acids. The CDR3 loop is CASSSLLGRNTEAFF. CDR3 nucleotides: TGTGCCAGCAGCTCCTTGCTGGGGAGGAACACTGAAGCTTTCTTT.

This sequence joins TRBV5-1 and TRBJ1-6; TRBD1 matches 10 bases. This CDR3 contains 14 residues. V trimming: 5 bases; J trimming: 6 bases; junction bases outside the gene matches: 2. Germline-derived CDR1 and CDR2 are SGHRS and YFSETQ. This CDR3 is CASRGTGANSPLHF. The DNA of the CDR3 is TGCGCCAGCAGAGGGACAGGGGCTAATTCACCCCTCCACTTT.

The chain is built from TRBV6-5 and TRBJ2-7, with 7 bases matching TRBD2. Per germline, CDR1 MNHEY and CDR2 SVGAGI. V dropped 6 bases and J dropped 4; count of bases not matched to a gene: 12. This CDR3 comprises 15 residues. The CDR3 bases are TGTGCCAGCAGCCGCTACCCACTAGCGACTTACGAGCAGTACTTC. The encoded protein is CASSRYPLATYEQYF.

The V gene is TRBV5-1, the J gene TRBJ1-1; D ambiguous. The germline CDR1 and CDR2 sequences are SGHRS and YFSETQ. This CDR3 contains 14 residues. Trimming took off 1 base at V and 1 base at J, with 8 bases between the two ends. CDR3: CASSLLQSNTEAFF. The CDR3, as DNA: TGCGCCAGCAGCTTGCTACAGTCGAACACTGAAGCTTTCTTT.

The genes are TRBV19 and TRBJ1-4; TRBD1 aligns across 8 bases. Germline V lookup: CDR1 LNHDA, CDR2 SQIVND (reference sequence). Trimming cost V 5 bases and J 8 bases; bases outside gene matches: 10. The CDR3 is 15 residues long. The CDR3 DNA reads TGTGCCAGTAGTCCAACGACAGGGGCGCGGGAAAAACTGTTTTTT. This encodes CASSPTTGAREKLFF. Full variable domain (missing parts from reference TRBV19 and TRBJ1-4): DGGITQSPKYLFRKEGQNVTLSCEQNLNHDAMYWYRQDPGQGLRLIYYSQIVNDFQKGDIAEGYSVSREKKESFPLTVTSAQKNPTAFYLCASSPTTGAREKLFFGSGTQLSVL.